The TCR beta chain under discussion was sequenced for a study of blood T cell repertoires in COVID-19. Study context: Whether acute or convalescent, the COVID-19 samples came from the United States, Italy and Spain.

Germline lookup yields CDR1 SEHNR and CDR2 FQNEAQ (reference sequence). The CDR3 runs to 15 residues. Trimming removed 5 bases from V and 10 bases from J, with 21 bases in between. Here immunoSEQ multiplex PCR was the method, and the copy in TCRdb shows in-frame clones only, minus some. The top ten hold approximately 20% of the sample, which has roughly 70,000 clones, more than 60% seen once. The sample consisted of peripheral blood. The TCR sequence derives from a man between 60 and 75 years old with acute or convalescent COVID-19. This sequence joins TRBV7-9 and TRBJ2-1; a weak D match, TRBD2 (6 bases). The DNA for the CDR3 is TGTGCCAGCAGCCCCTCAGGGACTTCGGAAGGGGAGCAGTTCTTC. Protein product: CASSPSGTSEGEQFF.